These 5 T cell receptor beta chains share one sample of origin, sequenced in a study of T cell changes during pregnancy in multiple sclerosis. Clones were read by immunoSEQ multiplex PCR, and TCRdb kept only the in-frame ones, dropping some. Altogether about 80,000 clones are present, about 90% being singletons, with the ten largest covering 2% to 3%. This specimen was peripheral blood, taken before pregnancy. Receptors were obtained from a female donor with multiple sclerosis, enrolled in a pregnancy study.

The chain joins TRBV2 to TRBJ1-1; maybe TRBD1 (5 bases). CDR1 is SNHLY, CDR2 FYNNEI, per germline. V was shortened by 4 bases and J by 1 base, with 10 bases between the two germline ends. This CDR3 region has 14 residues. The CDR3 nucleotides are TGTGCCAGCAGTGTTATGACAGCGAACACTGAAGCTTTCTTT. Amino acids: CASSVMTANTEAFF.

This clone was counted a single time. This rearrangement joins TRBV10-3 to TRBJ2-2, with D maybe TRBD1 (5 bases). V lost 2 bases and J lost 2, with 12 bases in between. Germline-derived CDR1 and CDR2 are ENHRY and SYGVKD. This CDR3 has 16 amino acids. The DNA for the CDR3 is TGTGCCATCAGTGAGGGGGCAGGGCAAAACACCGGGGAGCTGTTTTTT. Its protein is CAISEGAGQNTGELFF.

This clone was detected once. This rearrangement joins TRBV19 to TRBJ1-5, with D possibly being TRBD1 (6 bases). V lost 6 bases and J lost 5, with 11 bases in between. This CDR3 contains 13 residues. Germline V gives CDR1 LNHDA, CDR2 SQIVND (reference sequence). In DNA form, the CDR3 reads TGTGCCAGTAGGGACAGCGTCGATCAGCCCCAGCATTTT. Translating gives CASRDSVDQPQHF.

The CDR3 nucleotides read TGTGCCAGTAGTATTGGGACTGCTAATACGCAGTATTTT. Protein: CASSIGTANTQYF. V usage is TRBV19 and J usage is TRBJ2-3; the D gene is possibly TRBD2 (6 bases). The V gene's germline CDR1 is LNHDA and CDR2 SQIVND (reference sequence). This CDR3 contains 13 residues. Trimming took 3 bases from V and 7 from J, leaving 11 bases between them.

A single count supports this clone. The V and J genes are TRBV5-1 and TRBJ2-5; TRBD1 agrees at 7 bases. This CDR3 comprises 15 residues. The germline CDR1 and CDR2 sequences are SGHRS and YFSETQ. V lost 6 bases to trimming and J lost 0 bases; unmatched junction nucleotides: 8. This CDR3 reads CASTPDRADQETQYF. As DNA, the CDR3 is TGCGCCAGCACCCCCGACAGGGCGGACCAAGAGACCCAGTACTTC.